The 15 T cell receptor beta chains listed next were all sequenced from one sample in a study of blood T cell repertoires in COVID-19. Measured with immunoSEQ multiplex PCR; TCRdb has only the in-frame clones, and not every one. The top ten clones hold 2.5% to 4% of a sample with roughly 100,000 clones, about 80% of them seen once. The material sequenced was peripheral blood. The source of these receptors is a woman of 80 years or more with active or convalescent COVID-19.

The rearrangement joins TRBV28 to TRBJ1-1; D not resolved. The CDR3 has 14 residues. V lost 3 bases and J 1 base, leaving 9 bases between the germline ends. In germline, CDR1 is MDHEN, CDR2 SYDVKM. CDR3 nucleotides: TGTGCCAGCAGTTTGGTTCAGTCGAACACTGAAGCTTTCTTT. This translates into CASSLVQSNTEAFF.

This chain connects TRBV7-2 to TRBJ1-6, with 7 bases identical to TRBD1. This CDR3 spans 13 amino acids. Looked up from germline, CDR1 is SGHTA and CDR2 is FQGNSA. J gave up 9 bases and V 5 bases, and 4 bases lay outside the gene matches. CDR3 sequence reads: CASSPDRASPLHF. The CDR3 region has the DNA TGTGCCAGCAGCCCAGACAGGGCTTCACCCCTCCACTTT.

The genes are TRBV30 and TRBJ2-7; D ambiguous. The CDR3 extends over 14 amino acids. V dropped 6 bases and J dropped 0 bases, with 15 bases sitting between them. Germline lookup yields CDR1 GTSNPN and CDR2 SVGIG (reference sequence). In nucleotides, the CDR3 is TGTGCCTGCCACTGTACGTGGAGCTCCTACGAGCAGTACTTC. Its translation is CACHCTWSSYEQYF.

The V call is TRBV7-2, the J call TRBJ2-7, with D possibly matching TRBD1 (5 bases). Per the germline V gene, CDR1 is SGHTA and CDR2 is FQGNSA. The CDR3 covers 14 residues. V was cut by 0 bases and J by 2 bases, with 8 bases left in between. The CDR3 sequence: CASSLARAAYEQYF. Here the CDR3 DNA reads TGTGCCAGCAGCTTAGCCAGGGCCGCCTACGAGCAGTACTTC.

The gene calls are TRBV4-1 and TRBJ1-1; D remains ambiguous. Germline loops: CDR1 MGHRA, CDR2 YSYEKL. This CDR3 spans 15 amino acids. V was pared by 4 bases and J by 5 bases, with 17 bases between. CDR3 protein: CASSPEGRRTTEAFF. DNA for the CDR3: TGCGCCAGCAGCCCTGAGGGCAGAAGGACGACTGAAGCTTTCTTT.

The chain uses TRBV19 and TRBJ1-4; 9 nucleotides agree with TRBD1. The CDR3 contains 16 residues. V lost 4 bases, J lost 8 bases, and 11 bases stayed unmatched. The germline gives CDR1 LNHDA, CDR2 SQIVND (reference sequence). The CDR3 here is CASSTYGTGTEEKLFF. The CDR3 coding sequence is TGTGCCAGTAGTACATACGGGACAGGGACGGAAGAAAAACTGTTTTTT.

The chain carries TRBV6-5 and TRBJ2-1, with 8 positions matching TRBD1. This CDR3 region has 14 residues. V lost 6 bases and J lost 6; bases outside the gene matches: 7. CDR1 is MNHEY and CDR2 is SVGAGI in the germline V gene. In DNA, the CDR3 is TGTGCCAGCAGGCCATGGACAGGGTCCAATGAGCAGTTCTTC. Amino acid sequence: CASRPWTGSNEQFF.

V gene TRBV5-1 combines with J gene TRBJ2-1; 9 bases line up with TRBD2. Germline assignment: CDR1 SGHRS and CDR2 YFSETQ. This CDR3 has 11 residues. The V and J ends lost 4 bases and 16 bases, in that order; junction bases with no gene match: 6. The CDR3 loop is CASSHGLAPFF. The DNA for the CDR3 is TGCGCCAGCAGCCATGGACTAGCGCCCTTCTTC.

The chain recombines TRBV6-5 with TRBJ1-2, with no clear D. Trimming removed 2 bases at V and 5 bases at J, with 6 bases between. The CDR3 spans 12 residues. The V gene's germline CDR1 is MNHEY and CDR2 SVGAGI. The CDR3 here is CASSYRGYGYTF. As DNA, the CDR3 is TGTGCCAGCAGTTACCGGGGTTATGGCTACACCTTC.

Relative to its sample, this clone is medium-sized. The V and J genes are TRBV11-2 and TRBJ2-1, with D tentatively TRBD2 (6 bases). Germline values: CDR1 SGHAT, CDR2 FQNNGV. V lost 1 base, J lost 9 bases, and 7 bases lay in between. The CDR3 is made up of 12 amino acids. CDR3 sequence reads: CASSLVGGEQFF. CDR3 nucleotides: TGTGCCAGCAGCTTAGTGGGGGGTGAGCAGTTCTTC.

The chain has TRBV6-4 and TRBJ2-1; 12 bases agree with TRBD2. CDR1 and CDR2 (germline): MRHNA, SNTAGT. The length of the CDR3 is 18 residues. J was trimmed by 0 bases and V by 7 bases; bases with no gene match: 10. The CDR3 DNA reads TGTGCCAGCACGAGGACTAGCGGGGATCTCAGCTCCTACAATGAGCAGTTCTTC. Protein product: CASTRTSGDLSSYNEQFF.

The CDR3, as DNA: TGTGCCTGGAGCCGCGACAGTATAAGAGAAAAACTGTTTTTT. Its protein product is CAWSRDSIREKLFF. J is TRBJ1-4 and V is TRBV30, with D possibly matching TRBD1 (5 bases). Germline CDR1 is GTSNPN and CDR2 is SVGIG (reference sequence). The CDR3 has 14 residues. V was clipped by 3 bases and J by 8 bases, with 16 bases between them.

The chain links TRBV15 to TRBJ1-3, with D tentatively TRBD1 (5 bases). Trimming stripped 3 bases from V and 0 bases from J, with 9 bases between. CDR1 and CDR2 from the germline V gene are LNHNV and YYDKDF (reference sequence). The CDR3 has 15 residues. CDR3 residues: CATSRGRASGNTIYF. DNA for the CDR3: TGTGCCACCAGCAGGGGCAGGGCCTCTGGAAACACCATATATTTT.

J is TRBJ2-7 and V is TRBV28; D is ambiguous. Trimming shortened V by 9 bases and J by 0 bases, and 12 bases separated the two germline ends. Germline CDR1 is MDHEN and CDR2 is SYDVKM. CDR3 length equals 13 residues. The CDR3 nucleotides read TGTGCCAGTAGACACGGCAGCTCCTACGAGCAGTACTTC. Residues: CASRHGSSYEQYF. The full variable domain, in which reference TRBV28 and TRBJ2-7 provide the parts outside the CDR3, is DVKVTQSSRYLVKRTGEKVFLECVQDMDHENMFWYRQDPGLGLRLIYFSYDVKMKEKGDIPEGYSVSREKKERFSLILESASTNQTSMYLCASRHGSSYEQYFGPGTRLTVT.

The gene calls are TRBV7-9 and TRBJ1-1, with 10 bases fitting TRBD1. V shed 3 bases and J 3 bases; nucleotides not matched to a gene: 4. Germline-derived CDR1 and CDR2 are SEHNR and FQNEAQ (reference sequence). The CDR3 loop spans 15 amino acids. In nucleotides, the CDR3 is TGTGCCAGCAGCTTGGCCGGGACAGGGGACACTGAAGCTTTCTTT. This encodes CASSLAGTGDTEAFF.